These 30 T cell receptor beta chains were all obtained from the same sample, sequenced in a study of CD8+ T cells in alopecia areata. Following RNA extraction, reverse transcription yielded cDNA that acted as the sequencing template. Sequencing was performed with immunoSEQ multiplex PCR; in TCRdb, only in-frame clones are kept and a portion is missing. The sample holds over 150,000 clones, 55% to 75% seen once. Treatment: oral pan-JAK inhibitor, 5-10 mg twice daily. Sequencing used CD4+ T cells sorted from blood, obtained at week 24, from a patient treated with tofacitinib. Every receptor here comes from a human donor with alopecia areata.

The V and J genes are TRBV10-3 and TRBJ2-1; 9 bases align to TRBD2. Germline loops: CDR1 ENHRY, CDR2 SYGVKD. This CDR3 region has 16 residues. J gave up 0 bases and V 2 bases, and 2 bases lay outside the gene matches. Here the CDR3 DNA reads TGTGCCATCAGTGAGGCTAGCGGGATCTCCTACAATGAGCAGTTCTTC. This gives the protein CAISEASGISYNEQFF.

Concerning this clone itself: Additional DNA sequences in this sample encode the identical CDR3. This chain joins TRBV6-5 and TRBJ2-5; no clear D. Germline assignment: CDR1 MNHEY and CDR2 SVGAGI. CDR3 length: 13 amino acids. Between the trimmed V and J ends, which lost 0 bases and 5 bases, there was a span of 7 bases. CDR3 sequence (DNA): TGTGCCAGCAGTTACTCCCTTGGCGAGACCCAGTACTTC. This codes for CASSYSLGETQYF.

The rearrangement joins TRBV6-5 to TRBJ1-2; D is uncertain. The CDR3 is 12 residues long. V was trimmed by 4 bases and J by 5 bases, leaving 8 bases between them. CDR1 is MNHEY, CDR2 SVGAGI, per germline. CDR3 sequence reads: CASSSGGYGYTF. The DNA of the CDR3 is TGTGCCAGCAGTTCGGGAGGATATGGCTACACCTTC.

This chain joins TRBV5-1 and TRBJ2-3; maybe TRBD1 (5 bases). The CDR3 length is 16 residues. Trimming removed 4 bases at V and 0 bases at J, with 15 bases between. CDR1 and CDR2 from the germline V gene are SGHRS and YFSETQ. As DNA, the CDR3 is TGCGCCAGCAGCCGTACAGGAAGAGCTAGCACAGATACGCAGTATTTT. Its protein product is CASSRTGRASTDTQYF. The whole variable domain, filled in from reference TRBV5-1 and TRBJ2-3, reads KAGVTQTPRYLIKTRGQQVTLSCSPISGHRSVSWYQQTPGQGLQFLFEYFSETQRNKGNFPGRFSGRQFSNSRSEMNVSTLELGDSALYLCASSRTGRASTDTQYFGPGTRLTVL.

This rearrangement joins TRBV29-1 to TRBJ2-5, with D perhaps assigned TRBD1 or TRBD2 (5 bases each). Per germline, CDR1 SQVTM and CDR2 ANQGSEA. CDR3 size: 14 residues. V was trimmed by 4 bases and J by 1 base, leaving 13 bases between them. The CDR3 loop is CSVGGFGSQETQYF. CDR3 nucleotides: TGCAGCGTTGGGGGGTTTGGGAGCCAAGAGACCCAGTACTTC.

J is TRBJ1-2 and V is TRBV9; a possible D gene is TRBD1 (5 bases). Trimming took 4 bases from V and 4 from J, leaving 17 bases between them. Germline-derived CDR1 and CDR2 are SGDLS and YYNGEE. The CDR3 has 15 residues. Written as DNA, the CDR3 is TGTGCCAGCAGCCCTCAAGGGACGGCGGGCTATGGCTACACCTTC. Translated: CASSPQGTAGYGYTF.

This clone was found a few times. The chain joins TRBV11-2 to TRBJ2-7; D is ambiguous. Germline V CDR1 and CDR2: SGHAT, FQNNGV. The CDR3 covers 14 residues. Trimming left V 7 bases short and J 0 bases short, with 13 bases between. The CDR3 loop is CASTKADPSYEQYF. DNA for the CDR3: TGTGCCAGCACGAAGGCGGATCCCTCCTACGAGCAGTACTTC.

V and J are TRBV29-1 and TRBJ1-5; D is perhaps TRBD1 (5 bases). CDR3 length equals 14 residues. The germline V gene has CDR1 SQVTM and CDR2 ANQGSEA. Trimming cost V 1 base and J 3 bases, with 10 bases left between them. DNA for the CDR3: TGCAGCGTTGAAGGGGAGGGGACCAATCAGCCCCAGCATTTT. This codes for CSVEGEGTNQPQHF.

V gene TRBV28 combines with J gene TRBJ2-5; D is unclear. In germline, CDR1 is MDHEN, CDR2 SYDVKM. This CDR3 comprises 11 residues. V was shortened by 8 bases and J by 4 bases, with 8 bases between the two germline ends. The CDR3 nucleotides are TGTGCCAGCTGGGATAGAGAGACCCAGTACTTC. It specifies CASWDRETQYF.

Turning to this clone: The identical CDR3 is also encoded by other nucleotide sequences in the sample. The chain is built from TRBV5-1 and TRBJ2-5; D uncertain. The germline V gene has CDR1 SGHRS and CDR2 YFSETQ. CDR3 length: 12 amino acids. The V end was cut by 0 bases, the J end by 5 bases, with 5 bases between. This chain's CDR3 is CASSLATETQYF. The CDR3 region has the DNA TGCGCCAGCAGCTTGGCAACCGAGACCCAGTACTTC.

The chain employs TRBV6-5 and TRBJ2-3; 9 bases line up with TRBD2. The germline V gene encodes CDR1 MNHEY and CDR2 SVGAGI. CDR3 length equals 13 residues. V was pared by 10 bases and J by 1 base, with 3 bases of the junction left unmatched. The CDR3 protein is CATKRGGTDTQYF. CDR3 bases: TGTGCCACTAAGCGGGGGGGCACAGATACGCAGTATTTT.

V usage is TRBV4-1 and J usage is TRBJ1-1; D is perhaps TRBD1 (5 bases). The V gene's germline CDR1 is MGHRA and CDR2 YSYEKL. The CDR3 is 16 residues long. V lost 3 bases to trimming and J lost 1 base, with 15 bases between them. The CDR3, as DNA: TGCGCCAGCAGCCACCAGAAGGTGACAGAGAACACTGAAGCTTTCTTT. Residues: CASSHQKVTENTEAFF.

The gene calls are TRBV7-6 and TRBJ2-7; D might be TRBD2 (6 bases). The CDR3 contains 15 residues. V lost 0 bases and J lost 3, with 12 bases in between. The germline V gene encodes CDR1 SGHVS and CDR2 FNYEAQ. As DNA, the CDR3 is TGTGCCAGCAGCTTAGCGGAGACTAGAGGCTACGAGCAGTACTTC. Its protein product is CASSLAETRGYEQYF.

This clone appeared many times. CDR3 sequence: CAWRRTGTLEKLFF. DNA for the CDR3: TGTGCCTGGAGACGAACCGGGACTCTAGAAAAACTGTTTTTT. The V gene is TRBV30, the J gene TRBJ1-4; TRBD1 might be the D (5 bases). The CDR3 runs to 14 residues. V was shortened by 3 bases and J by 8 bases, with 16 bases between the two germline ends. CDR1 GTSNPN and CDR2 SVGIG come from the germline V gene (reference sequence).

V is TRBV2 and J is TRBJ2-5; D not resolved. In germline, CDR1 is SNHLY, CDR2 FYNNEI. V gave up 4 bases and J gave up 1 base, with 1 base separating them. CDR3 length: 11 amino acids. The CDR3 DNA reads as TGTGCCAGCAGTGGCCAAGAGACCCAGTACTTC. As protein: CASSGQETQYF.

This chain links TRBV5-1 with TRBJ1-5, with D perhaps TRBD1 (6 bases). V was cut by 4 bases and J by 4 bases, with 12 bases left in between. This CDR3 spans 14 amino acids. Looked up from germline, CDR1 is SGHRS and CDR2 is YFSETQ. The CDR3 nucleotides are TGCGCCAGCAGCGACTCAGGGGAGAATCAGCCCCAGCATTTT. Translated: CASSDSGENQPQHF.

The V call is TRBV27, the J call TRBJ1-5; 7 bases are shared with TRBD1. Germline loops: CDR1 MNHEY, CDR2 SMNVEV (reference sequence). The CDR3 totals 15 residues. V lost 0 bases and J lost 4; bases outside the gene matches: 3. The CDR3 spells CASSLSRDRNQPQHF. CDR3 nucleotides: TGTGCCAGCAGTTTATCGCGGGACAGAAATCAGCCCCAGCATTTT.

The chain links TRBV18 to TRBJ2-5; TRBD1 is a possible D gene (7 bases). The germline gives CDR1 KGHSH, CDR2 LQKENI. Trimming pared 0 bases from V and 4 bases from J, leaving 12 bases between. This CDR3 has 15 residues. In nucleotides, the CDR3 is TGTGCCAGCTCACCACCGGCGGGACAGAGAGAGACCCAGTACTTC. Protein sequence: CASSPPAGQRETQYF.

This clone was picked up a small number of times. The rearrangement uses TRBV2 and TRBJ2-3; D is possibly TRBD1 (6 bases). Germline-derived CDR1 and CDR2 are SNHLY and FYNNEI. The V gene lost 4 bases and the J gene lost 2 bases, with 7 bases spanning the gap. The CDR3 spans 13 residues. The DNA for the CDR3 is TGTGCCAGCAGTGGACAGGCCACAGATACGCAGTATTTT. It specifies CASSGQATDTQYF. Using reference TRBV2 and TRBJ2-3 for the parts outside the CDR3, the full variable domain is EPEVTQTPSHQVTQMGQEVILRCVPISNHLYFYWYRQILGQKVEFLVSFYNNEISEKSEIFDDQFSVERPDGSNFTLKIRSTKLEDSAMYFCASSGQATDTQYFGPGTRLTVL.

The CDR3 DNA sequence: TGCGCCAGCAGCCCCGAGGACGGGTCCTACGAGCAGTACTTC. It yields the protein CASSPEDGSYEQYF. The V gene is TRBV5-1, the J gene TRBJ2-7; D is unclear. Looked up from germline, CDR1 is SGHRS and CDR2 is YFSETQ. V was clipped by 4 bases and J by 1 base, with 12 bases between them. CDR3 length: 14 residues.

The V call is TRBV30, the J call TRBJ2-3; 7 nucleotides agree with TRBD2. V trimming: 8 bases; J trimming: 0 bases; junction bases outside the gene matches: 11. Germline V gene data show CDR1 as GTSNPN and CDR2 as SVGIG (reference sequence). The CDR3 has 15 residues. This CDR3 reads CAQSSGLTSTDTQYF. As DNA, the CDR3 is TGTGCCCAAAGTAGCGGGCTCACTAGCACAGATACGCAGTATTTT.

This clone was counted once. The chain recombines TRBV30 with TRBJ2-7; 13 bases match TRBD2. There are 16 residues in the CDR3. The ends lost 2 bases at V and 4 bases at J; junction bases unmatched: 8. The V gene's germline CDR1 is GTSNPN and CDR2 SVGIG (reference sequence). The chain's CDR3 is CAWSLTSGRSPYEQYF. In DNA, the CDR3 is TGTGCCTGGAGTCTGACTAGCGGGAGGTCACCATACGAGCAGTACTTC.

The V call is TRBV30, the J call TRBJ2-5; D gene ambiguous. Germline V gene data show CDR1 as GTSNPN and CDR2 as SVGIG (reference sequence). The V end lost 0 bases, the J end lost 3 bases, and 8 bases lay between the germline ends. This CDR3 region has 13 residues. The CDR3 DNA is TGTGCCTGGAGTGTACATAACGAAGAGACCCAGTACTTC. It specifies CAWSVHNEETQYF.

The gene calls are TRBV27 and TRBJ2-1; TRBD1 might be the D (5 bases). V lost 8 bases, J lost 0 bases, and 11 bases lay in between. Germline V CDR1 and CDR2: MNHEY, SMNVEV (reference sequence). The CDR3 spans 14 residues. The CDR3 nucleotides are TGTGCCAGCCAGGGAAGACGCTCCTACAATGAGCAGTTCTTC. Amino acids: CASQGRRSYNEQFF.

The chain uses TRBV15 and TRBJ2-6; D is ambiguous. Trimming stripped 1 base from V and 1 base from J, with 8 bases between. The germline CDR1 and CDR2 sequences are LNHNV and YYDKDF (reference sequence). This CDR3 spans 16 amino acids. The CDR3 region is CATSRGALSGANVLTF. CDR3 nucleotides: TGTGCCACCAGCAGAGGGGCGCTTTCTGGGGCCAACGTCCTGACTTTC. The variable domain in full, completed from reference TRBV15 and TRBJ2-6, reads DAMVIQNPRYQVTQFGKPVTLSCSQTLNHNVMYWYQQKSSQAPKLLFHYYDKDFNNEADTPDNFQSRRPNTSFCFLDIRSPGLGDTAMYLCATSRGALSGANVLTFGAGSRLTVL.

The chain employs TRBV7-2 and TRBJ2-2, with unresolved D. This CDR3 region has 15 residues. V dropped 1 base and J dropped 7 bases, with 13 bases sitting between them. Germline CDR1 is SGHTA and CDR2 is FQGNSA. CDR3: CASSLGGGLGGELFF. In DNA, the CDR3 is TGTGCCAGCAGCTTAGGCGGTGGTCTAGGCGGGGAGCTGTTTTTT.

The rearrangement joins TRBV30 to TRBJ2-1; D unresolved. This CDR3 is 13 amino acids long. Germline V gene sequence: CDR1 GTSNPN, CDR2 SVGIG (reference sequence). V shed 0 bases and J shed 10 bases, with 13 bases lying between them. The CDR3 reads CAWSVASRQEQFF. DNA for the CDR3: TGTGCCTGGAGTGTCGCATCGCGACAAGAGCAGTTCTTC. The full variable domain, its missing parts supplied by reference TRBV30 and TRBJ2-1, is SQTIHQWPATLVQPVGSPLSLECTVEGTSNPNLYWYRQAAGRGLQLLFYSVGIGQISSEVPQNLSASRPQDRQFILSSKKLLLSDSGFYLCAWSVASRQEQFFGPGTRLTVL.

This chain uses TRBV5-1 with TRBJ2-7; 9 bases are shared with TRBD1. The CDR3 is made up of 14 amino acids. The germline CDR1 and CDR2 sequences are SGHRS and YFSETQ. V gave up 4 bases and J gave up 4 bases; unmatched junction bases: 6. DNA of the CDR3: TGCGCCAGCAGCCCGGGGGGACAGGGTTACGAGCAGTACTTC. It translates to CASSPGGQGYEQYF. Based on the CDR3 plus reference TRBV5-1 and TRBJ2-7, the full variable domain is KAGVTQTPRYLIKTRGQQVTLSCSPISGHRSVSWYQQTPGQGLQFLFEYFSETQRNKGNFPGRFSGRQFSNSRSEMNVSTLELGDSALYLCASSPGGQGYEQYFGPGTRLTVT.

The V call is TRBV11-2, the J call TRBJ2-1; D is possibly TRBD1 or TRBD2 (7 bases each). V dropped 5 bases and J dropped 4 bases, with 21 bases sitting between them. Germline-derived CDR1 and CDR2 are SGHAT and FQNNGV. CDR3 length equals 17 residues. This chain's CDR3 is CASSARDSWGGYNEQFF. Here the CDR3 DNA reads TGTGCCAGCAGCGCCCGGGACAGTTGGGGGGGGTACAATGAGCAGTTCTTC. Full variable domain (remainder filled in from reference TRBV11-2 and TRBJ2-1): EAGVAQSPRYKIIEKRQSVAFWCNPISGHATLYWYQQILGQGPKLLIQFQNNGVVDDSQLPKDRFSAERLKGVDSTLKIQPAKLEDSAVYLCASSARDSWGGYNEQFFGPGTRLTVL.

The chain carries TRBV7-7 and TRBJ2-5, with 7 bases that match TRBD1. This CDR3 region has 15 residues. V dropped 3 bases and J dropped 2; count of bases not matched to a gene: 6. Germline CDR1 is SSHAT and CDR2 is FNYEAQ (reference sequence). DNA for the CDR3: TGTGCCAGCAGCTTCAGGGACAGTTTTCAAGAGACCCAGTACTTC. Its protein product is CASSFRDSFQETQYF.